These 18 T cell receptor beta chains were sequenced from one sample in a study of shared clonotypes between healthy human individuals. Here immunoSEQ multiplex PCR was the method, and the copy in TCRdb shows in-frame clones only, minus some. The sample carries a few million clones, 90% to 95% recorded once. The sequenced material came from naive CD4+ T cells sorted from blood. Described subset: CD45RA+ positively selected. The receptors derive from a man between 18 and 29 years old in good health.

The CDR3 DNA reads as TGTGCCAGCAGCGGACACCACCAGGCCTACGAGCAGTACTTC. Translated, it gives CASSGHHQAYEQYF. This chain links TRBV5-5 with TRBJ2-7; tentative D call: TRBD1 (5 bases). The CDR3 runs to 14 residues. Germline CDR1 and CDR2: SGHKS and YYEKEE (reference sequence). Trimming stripped 4 bases from V and 2 bases from J, with 13 bases between.

The chain joins TRBV25-1 to TRBJ2-7; 9 bases fit TRBD2. Germline CDR1 MGHDK, CDR2 SYGVNS. Trimming removed 1 base from V and 2 bases from J; junction bases left unmatched: 12. The CDR3 extends over 18 amino acids. CDR3 sequence reads: CASSEFGSGRSITYEQYF. In DNA form, the CDR3 reads TGTGCCAGCAGTGAATTTGGTAGCGGGAGATCAATTACCTACGAGCAGTACTTC.

The chain is built from TRBV4-1 and TRBJ2-1, with TRBD2 matching over 7 bases. J lost 3 bases, V lost 0 bases, and 5 bases had no gene match. The CDR3 is made up of 16 amino acids. The germline gives CDR1 MGHRA, CDR2 YSYEKL. CDR3 amino acids: CASSQEPAGYYNEQFF. The CDR3 DNA is TGCGCCAGCAGCCAAGAGCCAGCGGGGTACTACAATGAGCAGTTCTTC.

This clone was detected once. The chain is built from TRBV5-1 and TRBJ2-2; TRBD1 might be the D (5 bases). The V end was cut by 5 bases, the J end by 3 bases, with 11 bases between. The CDR3 extends over 14 amino acids. In germline, CDR1 is SGHRS, CDR2 YFSETQ. The CDR3 region is CASSRGTDTGELFF. The CDR3 DNA is TGCGCCAGCAGTAGGGGAACGGACACCGGGGAGCTGTTTTTT.

CDR3 DNA sequence: TGTGCCAGCAGCCCCCTCGGGGGCGCCGGCTATAATTCACCCCTCCACTTT. As protein: CASSPLGGAGYNSPLHF. This chain uses TRBV7-2 with TRBJ1-6; D perhaps matches TRBD1 (6 bases). Germline CDR1 and CDR2: SGHTA and FQGNSA. The CDR3 loop spans 17 amino acids. V was clipped by 5 bases and J by 3 bases, with 17 bases between them. Full variable domain (missing parts from reference TRBV7-2 and TRBJ1-6): GAGVSQSPSNKVTEKGKDVELRCDPISGHTALYWYRQSLGQGLEFLIYFQGNSAPDKSGLPSDRFSAERTGGSVSTLTIQRTQQEDSAVYLCASSPLGGAGYNSPLHFGNGTRLTVT.

V and J are TRBV4-1 and TRBJ2-7, with 7 bases aligning to TRBD2. This CDR3 spans 15 amino acids. Trimming at V came to 1 base and at J to 4 bases, leaving 7 bases not matched to a gene. Germline V lookup: CDR1 MGHRA, CDR2 YSYEKL. The CDR3 DNA reads as TGCGCCAGCAGCCAAGTGGGGAAGCGGGATTACGAGCAGTACTTC. Translated: CASSQVGKRDYEQYF.

The chain combines TRBV5-6 with TRBJ1-2; D uncertain. The CDR3 is made up of 13 amino acids. V dropped 0 bases and J dropped 5 bases, with 8 bases sitting between them. CDR1 and CDR2 from the germline V gene are SGHDT and YYEEEE. The CDR3 nucleotides are TGTGCCAGCAGCTTGGCCAAGAGTTATGGCTACACCTTC. Protein sequence: CASSLAKSYGYTF.

This clone is a singleton in its sample. V usage is TRBV10-3 and J usage is TRBJ2-7; D may be TRBD1 (6 bases). Trimming removed 2 bases at V and 3 bases at J, with 11 bases between. The CDR3 is 14 amino acids. Germline CDR1 reads ENHRY; CDR2 reads SYGVKD. CDR3 sequence (DNA): TGTGCCATCAGTGAGAGGCTACAGGGCTACGAGCAGTACTTC. Translating it yields CAISERLQGYEQYF.

This chain links TRBV5-1 with TRBJ1-2, with a possible D match to TRBD1 (5 bases). The germline V gene encodes CDR1 SGHRS and CDR2 YFSETQ. This CDR3 comprises 16 residues. The ends were cut back, 0 bases at V and 7 bases at J, with 19 bases in the middle. CDR3 bases: TGCGCCAGCAGCTTGGAAGTGGCCAGGGCATTGGGTGGCTACACCTTC. This translates into CASSLEVARALGGYTF.

This chain connects TRBV9 to TRBJ2-1; D is unclear. Deletions cut 2 bases from V and 7 bases from J, with 10 bases between. The CDR3 totals 13 residues. From germline, CDR1 is SGDLS and CDR2 YYNGEE. CDR3 coding DNA: TGTGCCAGCAGCGTTCTGGGTTGGAATGAGCAGTTCTTC. Encoded protein: CASSVLGWNEQFF. The full variable domain, rest sourced from reference TRBV9 and TRBJ2-1, is DSGVTQTPKHLITATGQRVTLRCSPRSGDLSVYWYQQSLDQGLQFLIQYYNGEERAKGNILERFSAQQFPDLHSELNLSSLELGDSALYFCASSVLGWNEQFFGPGTRLTVL.

This clone was counted a single time. Written as DNA, the CDR3 is TGTGCCTGGAGTGAAGCCGGGAAGACCCAGTACTTC. Translating gives CAWSEAGKTQYF. The rearrangement uses TRBV30 and TRBJ2-5; D may be TRBD2 (5 bases). The germline CDR1 and CDR2 sequences are GTSNPN and SVGIG (reference sequence). CDR3 size: 12 residues. Between the trimmed V and J ends, which lost 1 base and 6 bases, there was a span of 9 bases.

V usage is TRBV5-1 and J usage is TRBJ1-5; tentative D call: TRBD1 (6 bases). CDR1 is SGHRS and CDR2 is YFSETQ in the germline V gene. Trimming removed 1 base from V and 2 bases from J, with 10 bases in between. This CDR3 has 15 residues. The CDR3 protein is CASSLMGGGNQPQHF. Written as DNA, the CDR3 is TGCGCCAGCAGCTTGATGGGGGGCGGCAATCAGCCCCAGCATTTT.

The rearrangement uses TRBV11-2 and TRBJ1-1; 8 bases are shared with TRBD1. Losses at the gene ends were 6 bases for V and 7 bases for J; bases not matched to a gene: 13. Germline-derived CDR1 and CDR2 are SGHAT and FQNNGV. The length of the CDR3 is 15 residues. The CDR3 DNA follows: TGTGCCAGCAGTTCTACCGGGACAGGTGTTGATGAAGCTTTCTTT. Protein product: CASSSTGTGVDEAFF.

The genes are TRBV5-1 and TRBJ2-1; D call uncertain. Trimming stripped 4 bases from V and 5 bases from J, with 13 bases between. The CDR3 is 14 residues long. Germline V gene lookup returns CDR1 SGHRS and CDR2 YFSETQ. CDR3 nucleotides: TGCGCCAGCAGCCAACATATTCAAAACAATGAGCAGTTCTTC. Translating gives CASSQHIQNNEQFF.

In DNA form, the CDR3 reads TGTGCCAGCAGCGAAGCGGGAACAAGCCCCTACGAGCAGTACTTC. It codes for CASSEAGTSPYEQYF. The genes are TRBV7-2 and TRBJ2-7, with TRBD2 matching over 7 bases. The ends lost 5 bases at V and 2 bases at J; junction bases unmatched: 9. This CDR3 contains 15 residues. Per the germline V gene, CDR1 is SGHTA and CDR2 is FQGNSA. The full variable domain, in which reference TRBV7-2 and TRBJ2-7 provide the parts outside the CDR3, is GAGVSQSPSNKVTEKGKDVELRCDPISGHTALYWYRQSLGQGLEFLIYFQGNSAPDKSGLPSDRFSAERTGGSVSTLTIQRTQQEDSAVYLCASSEAGTSPYEQYFGPGTRLTVT.

Remarks on this clone: This specimen includes other DNA sequences encoding the same CDR3. The V call is TRBV10-3, the J call TRBJ2-7, with a weak D call TRBD2 (6 bases). The germline V gene encodes CDR1 ENHRY and CDR2 SYGVKD. Trimming cost V 4 bases and J 4 bases, with 8 bases left between them. The CDR3 consists of 12 residues. CDR3 in amino acids: CAISGRGYEQYF. CDR3 nucleotide sequence: TGTGCCATCAGTGGGCGGGGATACGAGCAGTACTTC.

A remark on this clone: This sample includes further DNA sequences coding for the same CDR3. The chain recombines TRBV4-3 with TRBJ1-3; D not certain. Between the trimmed V and J ends, which lost 0 bases and 0 bases, there was a span of 6 bases. The CDR3 has 15 residues. Germline CDR1 reads LGHNA; CDR2 reads YSLEER. DNA of the CDR3: TGCGCCAGCAGCCAAGAACGGTCCTCTGGAAACACCATATATTTT. It translates to CASSQERSSGNTIYF.

The chain has TRBV7-2 and TRBJ2-2; D is possibly TRBD1 (5 bases). Germline lookup yields CDR1 SGHTA and CDR2 FQGNSA. Trimming left V 1 base short and J 4 bases short, with 10 bases between. The CDR3 loop spans 15 amino acids. The CDR3: CASSLVRTITGELFF. CDR3 DNA: TGTGCCAGCAGCTTAGTCCGGACAATCACCGGGGAGCTGTTTTTT.